This T cell receptor (beta chain) was identified during a study of T cell responses to AZD1222 COVID-19 vaccine. The ends lost 1 base at V and 9 bases at J; junction bases unmatched: 8. Germline V CDR1 and CDR2: LNHDA, SQIVND (reference sequence). This CDR3 contains 15 residues. This table comes from immunoSEQ multiplex PCR, and its TCRdb copy is limited to in-frame clones, with some not included. The table includes about 180,000 clones, approximately 86% detected once. Turning to this clone: Its target is unknown.

Study results and caveats: CD4 TCRs covered the whole spike, strongest at regions 160-218 and 743-854. Samples come after the peak T cell response, not at day 14.

The source of this sequence is an adult who received the AZD1222 COVID-19 vaccine. Sequenced here: peripheral blood, sampled 28 days after the second AZD1222 dose. The V call is TRBV19, the J call TRBJ1-5; 8 bases are a match to TRBD1. The CDR3 loop is CASSIGTGQGRPQHF. The CDR3, as DNA: TGTGCCAGTAGTATAGGAACAGGACAGGGAAGGCCCCAGCATTTT. The full variable domain, rest sourced from reference TRBV19 and TRBJ1-5, is DGGITQSPKYLFRKEGQNVTLSCEQNLNHDAMYWYRQDPGQGLRLIYYSQIVNDFQKGDIAEGYSVSREKKESFPLTVTSAQKNPTAFYLCASSIGTGQGRPQHFGDGTRLSIL.